The T cell receptor beta chain described here comes from a study of T cell responses to AZD1222 COVID-19 vaccine. Regarding the study as a whole: Sampled repertoires all dated from after the peak T cell response.

In regard to this clone: The target antigen is unknown.

Sequencing used immunoSEQ multiplex PCR; TCRdb keeps in-frame clones, though not all of them. The sample lists roughly 120,000 clones, around 93% occurring once. The CDR3 runs to 14 residues. V lost 6 bases, J lost 0 bases, and 11 bases lay in between. Germline loops: CDR1 SEHNR, CDR2 FQNEAQ (reference sequence). The chain uses TRBV7-9 and TRBJ2-5; D not resolved. The starting material was peripheral blood, obtained 28 days after the second AZD1222 dose. This sequence originates from an adult who received the AZD1222 COVID-19 vaccine. The CDR3 DNA follows: TGTGCCAGCAGGAGTACACGTTACCAAGAGACCCAGTACTTC. Translating it yields CASRSTRYQETQYF.